One sample yielded the 9 T cell receptor beta chains listed below, sequenced in a study of T cell responses to AZD1222 COVID-19 vaccine. Clones were read by immunoSEQ multiplex PCR, and TCRdb kept only the in-frame ones, dropping some. This repertoire shows roughly 190,000 clones, roughly 88% found once; its top ten account for roughly 0.98%. The input for sequencing was peripheral blood, taken on day 0 of AZD1222 vaccination. These receptors were obtained from an adult in good health.

V is TRBV7-3 and J is TRBJ2-3; TRBD1 or TRBD2 may be the D gene (5 bases each). V lost 5 bases, J lost 1 base, and 13 bases lay in between. Germline V lookup: CDR1 SGHTA, CDR2 FQGTGA. This CDR3 is 15 amino acids long. The CDR3, as DNA: TGTGCCAGCAGCCTCCAGTTGGGGGGCACAGATACGCAGTATTTT. Encoded protein: CASSLQLGGTDTQYF.

V usage is TRBV19 and J usage is TRBJ1-4, with D uncertain. The CDR3 covers 14 residues. The germline V gene encodes CDR1 LNHDA and CDR2 SQIVND (reference sequence). Trimming shortened V by 0 bases and J by 14 bases, and 16 bases separated the two germline ends. The CDR3 coding sequence is TGTGCCAGTAGTATAGAGGGTGGAGGGAGAAGGCTGTTTTTT. Its protein product is CASSIEGGGRRLFF.

CDR3 nucleotide sequence: TGTGCCAGCAGCCGTCTGGGACAGGGGGGAGGAGAGACCCAGTACTTC. Its protein product is CASSRLGQGGGETQYF. The chain links TRBV14 to TRBJ2-5, with 11 bases identical to TRBD1. Per the germline V gene, CDR1 is SGHDN and CDR2 is FVKESK. This CDR3 contains 16 residues. V shed 4 bases, J shed 4 bases, and the junction held 8 bases outside the gene matches.

The rearrangement links TRBV2 to TRBJ2-3, with D unclear. The CDR3 sequence is 13 residues long. V gave up 3 bases and J gave up 4 bases, with 8 bases separating them. Germline CDR1 SNHLY, CDR2 FYNNEI. CDR3 in DNA: TGTGCCAGCAGTGAGGGCCGCGCAGATACGCAGTATTTT. This translates into CASSEGRADTQYF.

The CDR3 DNA follows: TGTGCCAGCTCACCACCGTCCTCAGATACGCAGTATTTT. Protein: CASSPPSSDTQYF. The rearrangement uses TRBV18 and TRBJ2-3; D ambiguous. The CDR3 is made up of 13 amino acids. Germline assignment: CDR1 KGHSH and CDR2 LQKENI. With 0 bases removed from V and 4 bases from J, the gap between germline ends came to 5 bases. The full variable domain, its missing parts supplied by reference TRBV18 and TRBJ2-3, is NAGVMQNPRHLVRRRGQEARLRCSPMKGHSHVYWYRQLPEEGLKFMVYLQKENIIDESGMPKERFSAEFPKEGPSILRIQQVVRGDSAAYFCASSPPSSDTQYFGPGTRLTVL.

Written as DNA, the CDR3 is TGTGCCAGCAGTCCGACGGGACAGTCATACGAGCAGTACTTC. It is translated as CASSPTGQSYEQYF. The rearrangement joins TRBV9 to TRBJ2-7, with 7 bases matching TRBD1. The length of the CDR3 is 14 residues. V trimming: 5 bases; J trimming: 4 bases; junction bases outside the gene matches: 9. Germline CDR1 SGDLS, CDR2 YYNGEE. The full variable domain, in which reference TRBV9 and TRBJ2-7 provide the parts outside the CDR3, is DSGVTQTPKHLITATGQRVTLRCSPRSGDLSVYWYQQSLDQGLQFLIQYYNGEERAKGNILERFSAQQFPDLHSELNLSSLELGDSALYFCASSPTGQSYEQYFGPGTRLTVT.

This chain links TRBV19 with TRBJ2-3; 16 positions match TRBD2. The germline V gene has CDR1 LNHDA and CDR2 SQIVND (reference sequence). V was pared by 5 bases and J by 1 base, with 15 bases of the junction left unmatched. The CDR3 is 21 residues long. DNA of the CDR3: TGTGCCAGTAGTCCTCATCCGGGACTAGCGGGGGGGCGGACTCGCACAGATACGCAGTATTTT. It specifies CASSPHPGLAGGRTRTDTQYF.

The rearrangement links TRBV7-2 to TRBJ2-7; 10 bases are shared with TRBD2. Losses at the gene ends were 7 bases for V and 1 base for J; bases not matched to a gene: 7. The CDR3 contains 15 residues. From germline, CDR1 is SGHTA and CDR2 FQGNSA. The CDR3, as DNA: TGTGCCAGCACGAATAGCGGGGGGCAGTCCTACGAGCAGTACTTC. Translated, it gives CASTNSGGQSYEQYF.

The rearrangement uses TRBV5-4 and TRBJ2-7; no definite D call. Germline loops: CDR1 SGHNT, CDR2 YYREEE (reference sequence). There are 13 residues in the CDR3. V was cut by 2 bases and J by 3 bases, with 9 bases left in between. The CDR3 nucleotides are TGTGCCAGCAGCTTCATAACTGACTACGAGCAGTACTTC. Amino acids: CASSFITDYEQYF. Filled out from reference TRBV5-4 and TRBJ2-7, the complete variable domain reads ETGVTQSPTHLIKTRGQQVTLRCSSQSGHNTVSWYQQALGQGPQFIFQYYREEENGRGNFPPRFSGLQFPNYSSELNVNALELDDSALYLCASSFITDYEQYFGPGTRLTVT.